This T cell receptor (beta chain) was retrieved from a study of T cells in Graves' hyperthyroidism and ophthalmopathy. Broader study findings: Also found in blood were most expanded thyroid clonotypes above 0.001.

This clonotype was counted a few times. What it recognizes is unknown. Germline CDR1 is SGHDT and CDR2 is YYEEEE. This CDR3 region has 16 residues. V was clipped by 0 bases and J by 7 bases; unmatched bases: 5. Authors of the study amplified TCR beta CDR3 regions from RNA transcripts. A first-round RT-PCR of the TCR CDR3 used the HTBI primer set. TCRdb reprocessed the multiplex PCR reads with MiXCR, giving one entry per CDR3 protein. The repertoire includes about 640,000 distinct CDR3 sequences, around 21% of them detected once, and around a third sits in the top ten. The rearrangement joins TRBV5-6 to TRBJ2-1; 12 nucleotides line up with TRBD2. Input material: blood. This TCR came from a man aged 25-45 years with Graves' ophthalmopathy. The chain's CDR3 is CASSLALAGGLNEQFF. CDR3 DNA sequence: TGTGCCAGCAGCTTGGCCCTAGCGGGAGGGCTAAATGAGCAGTTCTTC.